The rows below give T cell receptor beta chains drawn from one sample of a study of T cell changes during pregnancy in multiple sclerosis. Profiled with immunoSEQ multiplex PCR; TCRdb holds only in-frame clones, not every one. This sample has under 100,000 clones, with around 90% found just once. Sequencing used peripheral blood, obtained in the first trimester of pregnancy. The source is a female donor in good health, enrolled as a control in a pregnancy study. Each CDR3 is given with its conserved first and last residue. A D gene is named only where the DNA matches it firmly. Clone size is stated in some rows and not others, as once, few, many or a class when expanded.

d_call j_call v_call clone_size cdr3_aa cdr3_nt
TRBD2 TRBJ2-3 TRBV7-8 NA CASSFLTGLISDTQYF TGTGCCAGCAGCTTCCTAACGGGACTAATTTCAGATACGCAGTATTTT
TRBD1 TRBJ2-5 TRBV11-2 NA CASRPRPTGTETQYF TGTGCCAGCAGACCCCGGCCGACAGGGACAGAGACCCAGTACTTC
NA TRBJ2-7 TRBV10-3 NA CATARDKGYEQYF TGTGCCACCGCCCGGGACAAGGGCTACGAGCAGTACTTC
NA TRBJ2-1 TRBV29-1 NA CSATSTSYNEQFF TGCAGCGCCACTAGTACCTCCTACAATGAGCAGTTCTTC
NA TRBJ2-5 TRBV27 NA CASSPLGGGETQYF TGTGCCAGCAGTCCCCTAGGGGGGGGTGAGACCCAGTACTTC
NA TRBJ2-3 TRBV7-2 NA CASSPQGTDTQYF TGTGCCAGCAGCCCCCAGGGCACAGATACGCAGTATTTT
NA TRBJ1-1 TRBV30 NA CAWRDQRQAFF TGTGCCTGGAGGGATCAGCGCCAAGCTTTCTTT
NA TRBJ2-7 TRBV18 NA CASSPPGLKIEQYF TGTGCCAGCTCACCACCCGGACTCAAAATCGAGCAGTACTTC
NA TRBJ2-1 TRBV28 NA CASSQTPRVDNEQFF TGTGCCAGCAGCCAAACACCCAGGGTCGACAATGAGCAGTTCTTC
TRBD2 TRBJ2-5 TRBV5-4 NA CASSFSGGAWETQYF TGTGCCAGCAGTTTTAGCGGGGGGGCCTGGGAGACCCAGTACTTC
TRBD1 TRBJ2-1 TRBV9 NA CASSAGTVNEQFF TGTGCCAGCAGCGCCGGGACAGTCAATGAGCAGTTCTTC
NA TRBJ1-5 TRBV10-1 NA CASRRDKAHSSNQPQHF TGCGCCAGCAGGAGGGACAAGGCCCACAGTAGCAATCAGCCCCAGCATTTT
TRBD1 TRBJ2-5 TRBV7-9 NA CASSSDREQETQYF TGTGCCAGCAGCTCGGACAGGGAACAAGAGACCCAGTACTTC
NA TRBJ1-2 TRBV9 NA CASSVVSGTMAGYTF TGTGCCAGCAGCGTAGTTTCCGGGACAATGGCTGGCTACACCTTC
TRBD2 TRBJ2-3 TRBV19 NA CASSIGGGWGDTQYF TGTGCCAGTAGTATTGGCGGGGGGTGGGGAGATACGCAGTATTTT
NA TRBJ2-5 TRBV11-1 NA CASSTRAGGETQYF TGTGCCAGCAGCACCCGGGCCGGAGGGGAGACCCAGTACTTC
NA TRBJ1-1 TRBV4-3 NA CASSQEARLDTEAFF TGCGCCAGCAGCCAAGAGGCCCGCCTCGACACTGAAGCTTTCTTT
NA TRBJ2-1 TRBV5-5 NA CASSLRGFYNEQFF TGTGCCAGCAGCTTGAGGGGATTTTACAATGAGCAGTTCTTC
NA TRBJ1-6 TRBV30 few CAWSLQGNSPLHF TGTGCCTGGAGTCTCCAGGGGAATTCACCCCTCCACTTT
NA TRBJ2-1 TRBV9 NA CASAPKADKSSYNEQFF TGTGCCAGTGCCCCGAAGGCAGACAAAAGCTCCTACAATGAGCAGTTCTTC
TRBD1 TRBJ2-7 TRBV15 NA CATSRDGRDRYYEQYF TGTGCCACCAGCAGAGATGGAAGGGACAGATACTACGAGCAGTACTTC
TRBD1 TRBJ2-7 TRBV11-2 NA CASSPAGQGPPLGYF TGTGCCAGCAGCCCAGCGGGACAGGGACCTCCTTTGGGGTACTTC
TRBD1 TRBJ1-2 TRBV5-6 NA CASSLRDRVTGGYTF TGTGCCAGCAGCCTCCGGGACAGGGTTACCGGTGGCTACACCTTC
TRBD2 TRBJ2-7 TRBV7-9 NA CASSLRGGQYF TGTGCCAGCAGCTTGCGGGGGGGGCAGTACTTC
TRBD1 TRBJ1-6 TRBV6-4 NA CASSDGQGSSPLHF TGTGCCAGCAGTGACGGACAGGGGAGTTCACCCCTCCACTTT
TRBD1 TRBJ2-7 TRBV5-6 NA CASSFPGTGNEQYF TGTGCCAGCAGCTTCCCCGGGACAGGGAACGAGCAGTACTTC
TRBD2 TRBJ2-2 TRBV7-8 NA CASSPGLAGLPGELFF TGTGCCAGCAGCCCGGGACTAGCGGGACTCCCCGGGGAGCTGTTTTTT
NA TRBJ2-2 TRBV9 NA CASSVAGGSDTGELFF TGTGCCAGCAGCGTAGCGGGGGGCTCGGACACCGGGGAGCTGTTTTTT
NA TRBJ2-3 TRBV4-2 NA CASSQGQLDTQYF TGTGCCAGCAGCCAAGGGCAGTTGGATACGCAGTATTTT